This record concerns one TCR beta chain sequence. The data stem from a study of PD-1 blockade in mismatch repair-deficient tumors. Assay: immunoSEQ multiplex PCR; the TCRdb copy retains only in-frame clones and omits some. The table shows about 84,000 clones, with more than 65% occurring only once. The receptor comes from an adult with mismatch repair-deficient cancer. This specimen was peripheral blood, taken 12 weeks after starting pembrolizumab.

The CDR3 spells CASRRGSSYEQYF. CDR3 bases: TGTGCCAGTAGAAGGGGAAGCTCCTACGAGCAGTACTTC. The gene calls are TRBV19 and TRBJ2-5; D is perhaps TRBD1 (5 bases). TRBJ2-7 matches the DNA end more closely, so the J call is doubtful. The CDR3 sequence is 13 residues long. Germline V gene data show CDR1 as LNHDA and CDR2 as SQIVND (reference sequence).